This section outlines one T cell receptor beta chain sequence together with its context. Its antigen is as yet unknown. TCRdb's copy holds only in-frame clones and misses some; the assay was immunoSEQ multiplex PCR. The sample gives about 120,000 clones, approximately 92% of which show up once; roughly 2.7% is in the top ten. The sample is drawn from a study of T cell responses to AZD1222 COVID-19 vaccine. Germline loops: CDR1 KGHDR, CDR2 SFDVKD. The length of the CDR3 is 14 residues. V gave up 4 bases and J gave up 6 bases; unmatched junction bases: 7. Overall study findings and caveats: CD4 TCRs associated with vaccination spanned spike, dominating at 160-218 and 743-854.

The V call is TRBV24-1, the J call TRBJ1-2; 7 nucleotides line up with TRBD1. This receptor was obtained from an adult who received the AZD1222 COVID-19 vaccine. The sample in question was peripheral blood, obtained 28 days after the second AZD1222 dose. CDR3 protein: CATSDPGQEDGYTF. Written as DNA, the CDR3 is TGTGCCACCAGTGACCCCGGACAGGAAGATGGCTACACCTTC.